The 23 T cell receptor beta chains given below trace back to one sample, sequenced in a study of T cells after yellow fever vaccination. TCRdb re-derived calls from the 5' RACE reads in MiXCR, one entry per CDR3 protein. The table shows 620,000 or so distinct CDR3 sequences, with about a sixth occurring only once. The starting material was PBMCs, obtained roughly 5 days after the first yellow fever vaccination. All receptors come from a man between 18 and 35 years old who received the YFV17D yellow fever vaccine.

This clonotype was detected ten times or more. The V and J genes are TRBV5-5 and TRBJ1-2; the D gene is possibly TRBD1 (6 bases). This CDR3 contains 14 residues. The germline gives CDR1 SGHKS, CDR2 YYEKEE (reference sequence). V lost 2 bases and J 4 bases, leaving 12 bases between the germline ends. The CDR3 protein is CASSFMDSSYGYTF. For the CDR3, the DNA is TGTGCCAGCAGCTTCATGGACAGCTCCTATGGCTACACCTTC.

V gene TRBV5-1 combines with J gene TRBJ2-7, with TRBD2 identical over 8 bases. The trim removed 3 bases at V and 5 bases at J, leaving 7 bases unmatched. There are 14 residues in the CDR3. CDR1 SGHRS and CDR2 YFSETQ come from the germline V gene. CDR3 DNA: TGCGCCAGCAGCTCGGGGGGGGGGAGCAACGAGCAGTACTTC. Its translation is CASSSGGGSNEQYF.

This clonotype was found a few times. This chain joins TRBV20-1 and TRBJ2-1; D might be TRBD1 (5 bases). Per the germline V gene, CDR1 is DFQATT and CDR2 is SNEGSKA (reference sequence). The CDR3 is made up of 14 amino acids. With 6 bases removed from V and 1 base from J, the gap between germline ends came to 13 bases. CDR3 nucleotide sequence: TGCAGTGCCCCCGGCAGGGCTTCCTACAATGAGCAGTTCTTC. Translation gives CSAPGRASYNEQFF.

The V and J genes are TRBV4-3 and TRBJ1-1, with no clear D. The CDR3 covers 13 residues. Germline V gene sequence: CDR1 LGHNA, CDR2 YSLEER. The V gene lost 0 bases and the J gene lost 6 bases, with 8 bases spanning the gap. The CDR3 sequence is CASSQDIVAEAFF. Here the CDR3 DNA reads TGCGCCAGCAGCCAAGACATTGTCGCTGAAGCTTTCTTT.

The table lists this clonotype with a few counts. The rearrangement joins TRBV6-1 to TRBJ2-6; D remains ambiguous. V was clipped by 5 bases and J by 4 bases, with 12 bases between them. CDR3 length: 15 residues. Germline V gene lookup returns CDR1 MNHNS and CDR2 SASEGT. The CDR3 bases are TGTGCCAGCAGTCAGGACCCAGGCGGGGCCAACGTCCTGACTTTC. This codes for CASSQDPGGANVLTF.

This clonotype was observed a few times. V is TRBV4-1 and J is TRBJ2-5, with D perhaps TRBD1 (6 bases). Trimming pared 1 base from V and 5 bases from J, leaving 14 bases between. Germline V gives CDR1 MGHRA, CDR2 YSYEKL. This CDR3 comprises 15 residues. CDR3 sequence (DNA): TGCGCCAGCAGCCAAGGCGAGGCAAGGGGGGAGACCCAGTACTTC. Translating gives CASSQGEARGETQYF.

The chain couples TRBV10-3 to TRBJ2-1; 8 bases are a match to TRBD1. Trimming took 8 bases from V and 0 from J; bases not matched to a gene: 9. CDR1 ENHRY and CDR2 SYGVKD come from the germline V gene. This CDR3 contains 16 residues. The chain's CDR3 is CAIGRDRLGSYNEQFF. The CDR3 DNA reads as TGTGCCATCGGCCGGGACAGGTTAGGCTCCTACAATGAGCAGTTCTTC.

About this clonotype: Given a much more abundant clone one base away, this may be a read error. The chain employs TRBV6-2 or TRBV6-3 and TRBJ2-2; D gene uncertain. With 6 bases removed from V and 7 bases from J, the gap between germline ends came to 6 bases. This CDR3 is built from 11 residues. Germline CDR1 is MNHEY and CDR2 is SVGEGT. CDR3 sequence (DNA): TGTGCCAGCAGACTTTACGGGGAGCTGTTTTTT. Translated, it gives CASRLYGELFF.

This clonotype was observed a few times. The V gene is TRBV7-3, the J gene TRBJ2-5, with 9 bases matching TRBD2. V lost 2 bases, J lost 1 base, and 2 bases stayed unmatched. The length of the CDR3 is 15 residues. The V gene's germline CDR1 is SGHTA and CDR2 FQGTGA. The CDR3 nucleotides read TGTGCCAGCAGCTTAGTAGCGGGGGCCCAAGAGACCCAGTACTTC. Protein sequence: CASSLVAGAQETQYF. Combining the CDR3 with reference TRBV7-3 and TRBJ2-5 gives the whole variable domain GAGVSQTPSNKVTEKGKYVELRCDPISGHTALYWYRQSLGQGPEFLIYFQGTGAADDSGLPNDRFFAVRPEGSVSTLKIQRTERGDSAVYLCASSLVAGAQETQYFGPGTRLLVL.

This clonotype showed up just a few times. The chain couples TRBV24-1 to TRBJ2-2, with TRBD1 matching over 7 bases. Germline-derived CDR1 and CDR2 are KGHDR and SFDVKD. The CDR3 consists of 15 residues. V lost 2 bases and J lost 6; bases outside the gene matches: 5. In DNA, the CDR3 is TGTGCCACCAGTGATTCGCGACAGGGCTCCGGGGAGCTGTTTTTT. It encodes CATSDSRQGSGELFF.

The rearrangement links TRBV5-1 to TRBJ2-5, with D possibly being TRBD1 (6 bases). The CDR3 contains 16 residues. The germline V gene has CDR1 SGHRS and CDR2 YFSETQ. V was trimmed by 0 bases and J by 5 bases, leaving 17 bases between them. DNA for the CDR3: TGCGCCAGCAGCTTGGCTGTGGGGGCCGGCGAGGAGACCCAGTACTTC. Translation gives CASSLAVGAGEETQYF.

This clonotype was counted between two and nine times. The V call is TRBV12-3 or TRBV12-4, the J call TRBJ2-5; D unclear. Between the trimmed V and J ends, which lost 7 bases and 2 bases, there was a span of 14 bases. CDR3 length: 14 residues. The CDR3 sequence is CASTMSTVQETQYF. The DNA of the CDR3 is TGTGCCAGCACCATGTCTACGGTTCAAGAGACCCAGTACTTC.

This clonotype was seen only a few times. V usage is TRBV5-1 and J usage is TRBJ1-2; D gene ambiguous. Germline CDR1 SGHRS, CDR2 YFSETQ. The CDR3 consists of 13 residues. Trimming took off 4 bases at V and 4 bases at J, with 11 bases between the two ends. The CDR3 loop is CASSDSGIYGYTF. CDR3 nucleotide sequence: TGCGCCAGCAGCGATTCCGGGATCTATGGCTACACCTTC.

At least ten counts were recorded for this clonotype. The rearrangement uses TRBV5-1 and TRBJ2-2; D possibly corresponds to TRBD1 (6 bases). Germline V CDR1 and CDR2: SGHRS, YFSETQ. V was trimmed by 4 bases and J by 2 bases, leaving 15 bases between them. CDR3 size: 16 residues. The CDR3 nucleotides read TGCGCCAGCAGCCCAACTCCAGGGGTCAACACCGGGGAGCTGTTTTTT. Amino acids: CASSPTPGVNTGELFF.

The rearrangement joins TRBV20-1 to TRBJ2-3, with 14 bases fitting TRBD2. Germline assignment: CDR1 DFQATT and CDR2 SNEGSKA (reference sequence). The CDR3 spans 15 residues. The V segment lost 5 bases and the J segment 6 bases; nucleotides outside the gene matches: 7. The CDR3 sequence: CSAPGTSGGLDTQYF. CDR3 nucleotides: TGCAGTGCTCCAGGGACTAGCGGGGGACTGGATACGCAGTATTTT.

V is TRBV9 and J is TRBJ2-3; 11 bases are a match to TRBD2. Trimming at V came to 3 bases and at J to 6 bases, leaving 6 bases not matched to a gene. The CDR3 has 15 amino acids. Germline lookup yields CDR1 SGDLS and CDR2 YYNGEE. The DNA for the CDR3 is TGTGCCAGCAGCGCTAGCGGGGGGCGGCGGGATACGCAGTATTTT. This translates into CASSASGGRRDTQYF.

This clonotype occurred a few times. The rearrangement uses TRBV5-1 and TRBJ1-1; the match to TRBD1 covers 8 bases. V gave up 4 bases and J gave up 2 bases; unmatched junction bases: 7. The CDR3 loop spans 15 amino acids. Germline V gene lookup returns CDR1 SGHRS and CDR2 YFSETQ. This chain's CDR3 is CASSGLQGGNTEAFF. In DNA form, the CDR3 reads TGCGCCAGCAGCGGCTTACAGGGGGGTAACACTGAAGCTTTCTTT.

A few counts support this clonotype. The genes are TRBV20-1 and TRBJ2-7; D possibly corresponds to TRBD1 (6 bases). V dropped 0 bases and J dropped 3 bases, with 18 bases sitting between them. The germline V gene has CDR1 DFQATT and CDR2 SNEGSKA (reference sequence). CDR3 size: 16 residues. The DNA of the CDR3 is TGCAGTGCTAGAGATCTCAGGGGACGGATTCTCTACGAGCAGTACGTC. It yields the protein CSARDLRGRILYEQYV.

The chain recombines TRBV4-1 with TRBJ1-1; D is perhaps TRBD1 (5 bases). Trimming removed 2 bases from V and 7 bases from J, with 17 bases in between. The CDR3 is 15 residues long. Germline assignment: CDR1 MGHRA and CDR2 YSYEKL. As DNA, the CDR3 is TGCGCCAGCAGCCAAATGGACCCCTCAGGGAGTGAAGCTTTCTTT. It specifies CASSQMDPSGSEAFF.

This clonotype was seen more than once but under ten times. The chain couples TRBV6-2 or TRBV6-3 to TRBJ2-2, with a possible D match to TRBD2 (6 bases). This CDR3 has 13 amino acids. Germline V gives CDR1 MNHEY, CDR2 SVGEGT. V was trimmed by 7 bases and J by 9 bases, leaving 15 bases between them. CDR3 DNA sequence: TGTGCCAGCACCCACTCCGGAGGGCGGGAGCTGTTTTTT. Protein sequence: CASTHSGGRELFF.

This rearrangement joins TRBV7-8 to TRBJ1-1; D may be TRBD1 (6 bases). CDR1 is SGHVS, CDR2 FQNEAQ, per germline. This CDR3 is built from 15 residues. The V and J ends lost 5 bases and 5 bases respectively, with 18 bases between them. The CDR3 loop is CASSNGRGLETEAFF. For the CDR3, the DNA is TGTGCCAGCAGCAACGGTCGGGGGCTAGAAACTGAAGCTTTCTTT.

The rearrangement joins TRBV15 to TRBJ2-1; D not resolved. This CDR3 region has 14 residues. CDR1 and CDR2 (germline): LNHNV, YYDKDF (reference sequence). Trimming left V 5 bases short and J 0 bases short, with 8 bases between. The CDR3 here is CATSVQSSYNEQFF. The CDR3 region has the DNA TGTGCCACCAGCGTACAAAGCTCCTACAATGAGCAGTTCTTC.

This clonotype came up a few times. This chain uses TRBV9 with TRBJ2-6; perhaps TRBD2 as D (5 bases). Germline V lookup: CDR1 SGDLS, CDR2 YYNGEE. This CDR3 spans 15 amino acids. V was shortened by 0 bases and J by 2 bases, with 6 bases between the two germline ends. CDR3 sequence (DNA): TGTGCCAGCAGCGTAGCCGGGGCTGGGGCCAACGTCCTGACTTTC. Translating it yields CASSVAGAGANVLTF.